These 21 T cell receptor beta chains share one sample of origin, sequenced in a study of spatial heterogeneity in lung cancer. Time point meaning: sample taken at primary tumor resection. Using its own MiXCR run on the 5' RACE reads, TCRdb lists one record per CDR3 protein. Of around 63,000 distinct CDR3 sequences listed, approximately 6% are singletons. The sample in question was PBMCs, obtained at surgery. These receptors were collected from a female donor with early-stage non-small cell lung cancer.

This clonotype occurred a few times. The chain uses TRBV2 and TRBJ1-1; D gene unclear. Trimming removed 6 bases at V and 6 bases at J, with 8 bases between. In germline, CDR1 is SNHLY, CDR2 FYNNEI. The CDR3 is made up of 11 amino acids. The CDR3, as DNA: TGTGCCAGCAGCAACACAGCTGAAGCTTTCTTT. It encodes CASSNTAEAFF. The variable domain in full, completed from reference TRBV2 and TRBJ1-1, reads EPEVTQTPSHQVTQMGQEVILRCVPISNHLYFYWYRQILGQKVEFLVSFYNNEISEKSEIFDDQFSVERPDGSNFTLKIRSTKLEDSAMYFCASSNTAEAFFGQGTRLTVV.

This clonotype showed up just a few times. This CDR3 reads CASRRSGQGPDQPQHF. CDR3 nucleotide sequence: TGTGCCAGCAGACGATCGGGACAGGGGCCTGATCAGCCCCAGCATTTT. V gene TRBV6-1 combines with J gene TRBJ1-5, with 10 nucleotides matching TRBD1. There are 16 residues in the CDR3. CDR1 is MNHNS, CDR2 SASEGT, per germline. J gave up 5 bases and V 6 bases, and 10 bases lay outside the gene matches.

This clonotype came up many times. The V call is TRBV9, the J call TRBJ1-5; TRBD1 matches at 11 bases. Germline CDR1 and CDR2: SGDLS and YYNGEE. This CDR3 region has 15 residues. V dropped 0 bases and J dropped 7; count of bases not matched to a gene: 3. The CDR3 spells CASSVEGQGAQPQHF. CDR3 coding DNA: TGTGCCAGCAGCGTAGAAGGACAGGGGGCCCAGCCCCAGCATTTT.

This clonotype was seen many times. The chain couples TRBV12-3 or TRBV12-4 to TRBJ1-2; weak D call: TRBD1 (5 bases). This CDR3 is built from 13 residues. Trimming shortened V by 3 bases and J by 2 bases, and 7 bases separated the two germline ends. The CDR3 spells CASSLDTNYGYTF. The CDR3 bases are TGTGCCAGCAGTTTGGACACCAACTATGGCTACACCTTC.

There are many counts of this clonotype. The rearrangement links TRBV5-1 to TRBJ1-5, with 10 bases fitting TRBD1. Germline V gene data show CDR1 as SGHRS and CDR2 as YFSETQ. There are 16 residues in the CDR3. The junction had 7 bases not matched to a gene; V was cut back by 1 base and J by 6 bases. The DNA of the CDR3 is TGCGCCAGCAGCTTGAGTGGGACAGGGGACTCTCAGCCCCAGCATTTT. Protein product: CASSLSGTGDSQPQHF. The full variable domain, completed using reference TRBV5-1 and TRBJ1-5, is KAGVTQTPRYLIKTRGQQVTLSCSPISGHRSVSWYQQTPGQGLQFLFEYFSETQRNKGNFPGRFSGRQFSNSRSEMNVSTLELGDSALYLCASSLSGTGDSQPQHFGDGTRLSIL.

This clonotype was found many times. This rearrangement joins TRBV15 to TRBJ2-1; D assignment may be TRBD1 or TRBD2 (5 bases each). CDR1 LNHNV and CDR2 YYDKDF come from the germline V gene (reference sequence). The CDR3 length is 12 residues. V was pared by 8 bases and J by 8 bases, with 13 bases between. The CDR3 bases are TGTGCCACCTCACGGTGGGGGTATGAGCAGTTCTTC. This encodes CATSRWGYEQFF.

The table lists this clonotype with many counts. The chain uses TRBV21-1 and TRBJ1-2; TRBD1, the table's D call, lacks a check against the DNA. TRBV21-1 corresponds to a pseudogene. CDR3 size: 16 residues. CDR3 sequence: CASSKTKKQGHYGYTF. Here the CDR3 DNA reads TGTGCCAGCAGCAAGACCAAAAAACAGGGGCACTATGGCTACACCTTC.

This clonotype was seen repeatedly, ten times or more. The rearrangement joins TRBV4-1 to TRBJ2-3, with D possibly being TRBD1 or TRBD2 (5 bases each). Trimming removed 0 bases from V and 3 bases from J, with 13 bases in between. CDR3 length: 16 residues. Germline CDR1 reads MGHRA; CDR2 reads YSYEKL. CDR3 loop: CASSQDSRWGTDTQYF. Here the CDR3 DNA reads TGCGCCAGCAGCCAAGATTCACGCTGGGGGACAGATACGCAGTATTTT.

This clonotype was seen a handful of times. The chain recombines TRBV24-1 with TRBJ2-5, with TRBD2 matching 13 bases. The J segment lost 5 bases and the V segment lost 3 bases, leaving 2 bases of the junction unmatched. The germline CDR1 and CDR2 sequences are KGHDR and SFDVKD. This CDR3 comprises 15 residues. CDR3 coding DNA: TGTGCCACCAGTGATCCGACTAGCGGGGGGGAGACCCAGTACTTC. Translated, it gives CATSDPTSGGETQYF.

This clonotype was seen ten or more times. The rearrangement uses TRBV19 and TRBJ2-3, with no clear D. Trimming stripped 1 base from V and 0 bases from J, with 8 bases between. The germline V gene encodes CDR1 LNHDA and CDR2 SQIVND (reference sequence). This CDR3 has 15 amino acids. The CDR3 coding sequence is TGTGCCAGTAGTATAGTTCACGGTAGCACAGATACGCAGTATTTT. Its protein is CASSIVHGSTDTQYF.

This clonotype came up many times. The V and J genes are TRBV7-6 and TRBJ2-2, with D possibly being TRBD1 (5 bases). Trimming shortened V by 5 bases and J by 0 bases, and 10 bases separated the two germline ends. CDR1 and CDR2 from the germline V gene are SGHVS and FNYEAQ. The CDR3 extends over 15 amino acids. For the CDR3, the DNA is TGTGCCAGCAGCATACAGGCGACGAACACCGGGGAGCTGTTTTTT. Translated: CASSIQATNTGELFF.

This clonotype was seen repeatedly, ten times or more. V gene TRBV20-1 combines with J gene TRBJ2-1, with TRBD2 matching 10 bases. This CDR3 comprises 16 residues. V lost 3 bases to trimming and J lost 5 bases; unmatched junction nucleotides: 10. CDR1 and CDR2 (germline): DFQATT, SNEGSKA (reference sequence). Here the CDR3 reads CSASVPLAGLNNEQFF. In DNA, the CDR3 is TGCAGTGCTAGCGTTCCACTAGCGGGACTGAACAATGAGCAGTTCTTC.

There are a few counts of this clonotype. The gene calls are TRBV3-1 and TRBJ2-5; TRBD1 aligns across 11 bases. Germline loops: CDR1 LGHDT, CDR2 YNNKEL (reference sequence). The CDR3 is 15 residues long. The junction had 6 bases not matched to a gene; V was cut back by 4 bases and J by 5 bases. The CDR3 region is CASSRTGGIGETQYF. The CDR3 coding sequence is TGTGCCAGCAGCCGGACAGGGGGCATAGGGGAGACCCAGTACTTC.

The V gene is TRBV10-3, the J gene TRBJ1-5; the D is unclear. V was shortened by 4 bases and J by 3 bases, with 7 bases between the two germline ends. This CDR3 has 13 amino acids. The germline CDR1 and CDR2 sequences are ENHRY and SYGVKD. CDR3 DNA: TGTGCCATCAGTGTCCAGGTCAATCAGCCCCAGCATTTT. Protein: CAISVQVNQPQHF.

This clonotype was seen more than once but under ten times. The chain recombines TRBV12-3 or TRBV12-4 with TRBJ1-5, with D unresolved. The CDR3 runs 13 residues. The V and J ends lost 8 bases and 0 bases respectively, with 8 bases between them. The CDR3 loop is CASSEHSNQPQHF. CDR3 sequence (DNA): TGTGCCAGCTCCGAGCATAGCAATCAGCCCCAGCATTTT.

Ten or more counts support this clonotype. The chain joins TRBV15 to TRBJ1-4, with 7 bases that match TRBD1. V lost 1 base, J lost 10 bases, and 9 bases stayed unmatched. The CDR3 has 15 residues. The germline gives CDR1 LNHNV, CDR2 YYDKDF (reference sequence). CDR3 residues: CATSRAGQGERKLFF. The CDR3 region has the DNA TGTGCCACCAGCAGAGCCGGGCAGGGGGAAAGAAAACTGTTTTTT.

This clonotype was detected many times. The rearrangement uses TRBV5-1 and TRBJ2-7; possibly TRBD2 for D (6 bases). CDR1 SGHRS and CDR2 YFSETQ come from the germline V gene. V lost 0 bases to trimming and J lost 0 bases, with 10 bases between them. This CDR3 contains 15 residues. The CDR3 DNA reads TGCGCCAGCAGCTTGGAGGCTAGCGCCTCCTACGAGCAGTACTTC. It translates to CASSLEASASYEQYF.

As to this clonotype: This may come from a read error, since a much larger clone is one base off. The V gene is TRBV12-3 or TRBV12-4, the J gene TRBJ2-2; D may be TRBD2 (5 bases). The length of the CDR3 is 12 residues. The CDR3 loop is CVSSLEGGELFF. In DNA, the CDR3 is TGTGTCAGCAGTTTAGAGGGCGGGGAGCTGTTTTTT.

This chain joins TRBV29-1 and TRBJ2-1; 7 bases fit TRBD2. Trimming removed 5 bases from V and 8 bases from J; junction bases left unmatched: 9. The CDR3 length is 13 residues. Germline V CDR1 and CDR2: SQVTM, ANQGSEA. The CDR3 loop reads CSVWTSEIDEQFF. The CDR3 DNA follows: TGCAGCGTTTGGACTAGTGAGATTGATGAGCAGTTCTTC.

The V gene is TRBV6-4, the J gene TRBJ1-1, with D maybe TRBD1 (6 bases). The CDR3 contains 12 residues. With 6 bases removed from V and 10 bases from J, the gap between germline ends came to 15 bases. Germline V gene lookup returns CDR1 MRHNA and CDR2 SNTAGT. CDR3 nucleotides: TGTGCCAGCAGGTCGACAGGTGGAAGAGCTTTCTTT. Its protein is CASRSTGGRAFF.

This clonotype was counted at least ten times. The chain has TRBV10-3 and TRBJ2-1, with 11 bases identical to TRBD2. V shed 3 bases, J shed 7 bases, and the junction held 8 bases outside the gene matches. The CDR3 contains 16 residues. The germline CDR1 and CDR2 sequences are ENHRY and SYGVKD. Written as DNA, the CDR3 is TGTGCCATCAGTGAAGGTACTAGCGGGAGCCAGAATGAGCAGTTCTTC. This sequence encodes CAISEGTSGSQNEQFF.